The 4 T cell receptor beta chains listed next were all sequenced from one sample in a study of OX40 agonist ivuxolimab in advanced cancers. Method: immunoSEQ multiplex PCR; TCRdb's copy keeps in-frame clones and lacks some. The sample has some 67,000 clones, about 85% seen once. The specimen was CD4+ or CD8+ T cells sorted from blood, collected in a trial of the OX40 agonist ivuxolimab. The receptors derive from an adult with an advanced solid tumor such as melanoma, head and neck, liver or kidney cancer.

V is TRBV18 and J is TRBJ2-7, with D possibly matching TRBD2 (5 bases). The V gene lost 5 bases and the J gene lost 2 bases, with 10 bases spanning the gap. Germline loops: CDR1 KGHSH, CDR2 LQKENI. This CDR3 comprises 13 residues. CDR3 bases: TGTGCCAGCTCAGCCGGACTTCCCTACGAGCAGTACTTC. Translated, it gives CASSAGLPYEQYF.

The chain employs TRBV28 and TRBJ2-7, with D maybe TRBD2 (5 bases). The CDR3 totals 12 residues. The germline CDR1 and CDR2 sequences are MDHEN and SYDVKM. V was trimmed by 1 base and J by 6 bases, leaving 7 bases between them. The CDR3 DNA follows: TGTGCCAGCAGTTTATCTAGCTCCGAGCAGTACTTC. Amino acid sequence: CASSLSSSEQYF.

This chain uses TRBV11-2 with TRBJ2-7; D unclear. With 5 bases removed from V and 7 bases from J, the gap between germline ends came to 15 bases. This CDR3 region has 13 residues. Germline V gene data show CDR1 as SGHAT and CDR2 as FQNNGV. CDR3 DNA: TGTGCCAGCAGCCCAACAGAAGGCTCAGAGCAGTACTTC. This translates into CASSPTEGSEQYF.

The chain joins TRBV11-2 to TRBJ2-3; 11 bases line up with TRBD2. Germline V CDR1 and CDR2: SGHAT, FQNNGV. The CDR3 spans 14 residues. V dropped 6 bases and J dropped 2; count of bases not matched to a gene: 1. The CDR3 loop is CASRTSGNTDTQYF. For the CDR3, the DNA is TGTGCCAGCAGGACTAGCGGGAACACAGATACGCAGTATTTT. The variable domain in full, with the rest retrieved from reference TRBV11-2 and TRBJ2-3, is EAGVAQSPRYKIIEKRQSVAFWCNPISGHATLYWYQQILGQGPKLLIQFQNNGVVDDSQLPKDRFSAERLKGVDSTLKIQPAKLEDSAVYLCASRTSGNTDTQYFGPGTRLTVL.